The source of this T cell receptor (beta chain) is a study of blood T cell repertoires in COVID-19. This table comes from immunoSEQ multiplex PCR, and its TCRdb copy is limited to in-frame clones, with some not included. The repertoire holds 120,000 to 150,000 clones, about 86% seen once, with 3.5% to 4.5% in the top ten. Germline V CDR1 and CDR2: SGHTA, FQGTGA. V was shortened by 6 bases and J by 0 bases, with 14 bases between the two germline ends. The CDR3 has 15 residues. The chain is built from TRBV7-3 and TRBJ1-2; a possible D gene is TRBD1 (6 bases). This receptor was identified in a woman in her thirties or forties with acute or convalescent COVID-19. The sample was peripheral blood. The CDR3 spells CASSLSRTANYGYTF. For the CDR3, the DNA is TGTGCCAGCAGTCTAAGTCGGACAGCTAACTATGGCTACACCTTC.